These 10 T cell receptor beta chains share one sample of origin, sequenced in a study of vaccination and CD4 T cells after COVID-19. Treatment noted: approximately 11-day PBMC culture with coronavirus spike peptide pools or control peptides (ViraFEST assay). These receptors have no identified antigens. Scientists ran DNA taken from cultured CD4+ T cells through the Oncomine TCR Beta short-read assay for sequencing. TCRdb recomputed calls from the PCR reads with MiXCR, one row per CDR3 protein. The sample carries about 15,000 distinct CDR3 sequences, about 40% recorded once. The specimen sequenced was cultured CD4+ T cells from blood. The receptors were gathered from a human donor with COVID-19.

This clonotype was found a few times. The J gene is TRBJ1-1, the V gene TRBV6-2 or TRBV6-3; D remains ambiguous. Germline V lookup: CDR1 MNHEY, CDR2 SVGEGT. The CDR3 has 14 residues. Trimming took off 4 bases at V and 4 bases at J, with 13 bases between the two ends. The CDR3 coding sequence is TGTGCCAGCAGTTTTATGGCGACGAGCACTGAAGCTTTCTTT. This gives the protein CASSFMATSTEAFF.

The chain couples TRBV5-1 to TRBJ2-2, with D perhaps assigned TRBD1 or TRBD2 (6 bases each). The CDR3 runs to 14 residues. Germline V gene data show CDR1 as SGHRS and CDR2 as YFSETQ. V was trimmed by 3 bases and J by 10 bases, leaving 16 bases between them. The CDR3 coding sequence is TGCGCCAGCAGCTGGGGGGCCGGGTCCGTGGAGCTGTTTTTT. Translating gives CASSWGAGSVELFF.

The chain links TRBV10-3 to TRBJ2-3, with D perhaps matching TRBD1 or TRBD2 (5 bases each). Germline lookup yields CDR1 ENHRY and CDR2 SYGVKD. V lost 4 bases and J 7 bases, leaving 18 bases between the germline ends. This CDR3 comprises 15 residues. The CDR3 nucleotides read TGTGCCATCAGTGGCCCCGGGACCCAAGACCATACGCAGTATTTT. It translates to CAISGPGTQDHTQYF.

The rearrangement uses TRBV20-1 and TRBJ1-4, with 9 bases matching TRBD1. Germline V gene sequence: CDR1 DFQATT, CDR2 SNEGSKA (reference sequence). V gave up 3 bases and J gave up 14 bases; unmatched junction bases: 13. This CDR3 is 14 amino acids long. DNA for the CDR3: TGCAGTGCTAGTCTCGGGACAGGGACCTTTAGGCTGTTTTTT. Protein sequence: CSASLGTGTFRLFF.

This chain links TRBV5-1 with TRBJ2-5, with D maybe TRBD2 (7 bases). The V end lost 10 bases, the J end lost 0 bases, and 16 bases lay between the germline ends. In germline, CDR1 is SGHRS, CDR2 YFSETQ. This CDR3 is built from 14 residues. Written as DNA, the CDR3 is TGCGCCGACAGGCGGGGGCCAAACCAAGAGACCCAGTACTTC. It translates to CADRRGPNQETQYF.

This clonotype was seen more than once but under ten times. The gene calls are TRBV6-5 and TRBJ2-2; D call uncertain. V dropped 3 bases and J dropped 1 base, with 6 bases sitting between them. Germline assignment: CDR1 MNHEY and CDR2 SVGAGI. The CDR3 totals 14 residues. The CDR3 spells CASSYKMNTGELFF. In nucleotides, the CDR3 is TGTGCCAGCAGTTATAAAATGAACACCGGGGAGCTGTTTTTT.

This clonotype was recorded a few times. This sequence joins TRBV7-9 and TRBJ2-5; TRBD2 agrees at 8 bases. Germline CDR1 is SEHNR and CDR2 is FQNEAQ (reference sequence). The CDR3 is 14 residues long. V shed 5 bases, J shed 1 base, and the junction held 3 bases outside the gene matches. The DNA of the CDR3 is TGTGCCAGCAGCGTTAGCGGGGTCCAAGAGACCCAGTACTTC. As protein: CASSVSGVQETQYF.

The chain is built from TRBV10-3 and TRBJ1-4, with 9 bases aligning to TRBD1. Germline assignment: CDR1 ENHRY and CDR2 SYGVKD. Unmatched junction bases numbered 2, after V lost 6 bases and J lost 3 bases. CDR3 length equals 14 residues. The CDR3 spells CAISRQGANEKLFF. Here the CDR3 DNA reads TGTGCCATCAGCAGACAGGGGGCTAATGAAAAACTGTTTTTT.

The gene calls are TRBV20-1 and TRBJ1-5; the D is unclear. The germline gives CDR1 DFQATT, CDR2 SNEGSKA (reference sequence). Trimming shortened V by 6 bases and J by 3 bases, and 12 bases separated the two germline ends. This CDR3 is built from 13 residues. For the CDR3, the DNA is TGCAGTGCCCCCGCCGCCCCCAATCAGCCCCAGCATTTT. Residues: CSAPAAPNQPQHF.

This chain joins TRBV19 and TRBJ1-3, with D possibly being TRBD1 (5 bases). Between the trimmed V and J ends, which lost 7 bases and 0 bases, there was a span of 16 bases. The CDR3 totals 16 residues. From germline, CDR1 is LNHDA and CDR2 SQIVND (reference sequence). The CDR3 nucleotides are TGTGCCAGTATAGGCCGCGGGGCCTCCTCTGGAAACACCATATATTTT. It yields the protein CASIGRGASSGNTIYF.